A selection of T cell receptor beta chains follows, all from one sample in a study of T cell responses to AZD1222 COVID-19 vaccine. The assay was immunoSEQ multiplex PCR, and TCRdb's table has in-frame clones only and misses some. The data show over 65,000 clones, with 89% seen just once and under 5.5% held by the top ten. Sample: peripheral blood, taken 28 days after the second AZD1222 dose. The receptors were sampled from an adult who received the AZD1222 COVID-19 vaccine. CDR3s include the opening cysteine and the closing phenylalanine or tryptophan. The D gene is left open where the match is weak. Only some rows state a clone size, as once, few, many or a class for expanded clones.

J gene: TRBJ1-1; CDR3 length: 15; V gene: TRBV4-3; D gene: NA; clone size: NA; CDR3 DNA: TGCGCCAGCAGCCAAGAGGACCGACAGAACACTGAAGCTTTCTTT; CDR3 protein: CASSQEDRQNTEAFF
J gene: TRBJ1-4; CDR3 length: 14; V gene: TRBV2; D gene: NA; clone size: NA; CDR3 DNA: TGTGCCAGCCTATCGGGGCTCCGGGGGGAAAAACTGTTTTTT; CDR3 protein: CASLSGLRGEKLFF
J gene: TRBJ2-5; CDR3 length: 14; V gene: TRBV6-5; D gene: NA; clone size: NA; CDR3 DNA: TGTGCCAGCAGTTACTCGAGGGACGTGTCGACCCAGTACTTC; CDR3 protein: CASSYSRDVSTQYF
J gene: TRBJ2-1; CDR3 length: 17; V gene: TRBV5-1; D gene: TRBD2; clone size: NA; CDR3 DNA: TGCGCCAGCAGGGCGGCTAGCGGGGCCCCCTCGGGCAATGAGCAGTTCTTC; CDR3 protein: CASRAASGAPSGNEQFF
J gene: TRBJ2-7; CDR3 length: 14; V gene: TRBV18; D gene: NA; clone size: NA; CDR3 DNA: TGTGCCAGCTCACCAGACGAGGGTATGTACGAGCAGTACTTC; CDR3 protein: CASSPDEGMYEQYF
J gene: TRBJ1-5; CDR3 length: 15; V gene: TRBV9; D gene: NA; clone size: once; CDR3 DNA: TGTGCCAGCAGCGTAGAGGCAGGGTTCATGCAGCCCCAGCATTTT; CDR3 protein: CASSVEAGFMQPQHF
J gene: TRBJ2-7; CDR3 length: 18; V gene: TRBV28; D gene: TRBD2; clone size: NA; CDR3 DNA: TGTGCCAGCAGTAAGATAAAAACGGGACTAGCGGCAGCCTACGAGCAGTACTTC; CDR3 protein: CASSKIKTGLAAAYEQYF
J gene: TRBJ1-1; CDR3 length: 13; V gene: TRBV6-2/TRBV6-3; D gene: NA; clone size: NA; CDR3 DNA: TGTGCCAGCAGTTACCCCACCGGGCTGGAAGCTTTCTTT; CDR3 protein: CASSYPTGLEAFF
J gene: TRBJ2-3; CDR3 length: 14; V gene: TRBV7-3; D gene: NA; clone size: few; CDR3 DNA: TGTGCCAGCAGCTTAGTGGCACACACAGATACGCAGTATTTT; CDR3 protein: CASSLVAHTDTQYF
J gene: TRBJ1-3; CDR3 length: 15; V gene: TRBV6-1; D gene: NA; clone size: NA; CDR3 DNA: TGTGCCAGCAGTGAATTTTCAGGGGTCGGAAACACCATATATTTT; CDR3 protein: CASSEFSGVGNTIYF
J gene: TRBJ1-4; CDR3 length: 14; V gene: TRBV13; D gene: NA; clone size: NA; CDR3 DNA: TGTGCCAGCAGCACGTCCCGGGACATAACAAAACTGTTTTTT; CDR3 protein: CASSTSRDITKLFF
J gene: TRBJ2-5; CDR3 length: 15; V gene: TRBV28; D gene: NA; clone size: NA; CDR3 DNA: TGTGCCAGCATGGCGGTCCAGGACTTCCAAGAGACCCAGTACTTC; CDR3 protein: CASMAVQDFQETQYF
J gene: TRBJ1-3; CDR3 length: 14; V gene: TRBV5-1; D gene: NA; clone size: NA; CDR3 DNA: TGCGCCAGCAGCTTGTATGGGGACGGAAACACCATATATTTT; CDR3 protein: CASSLYGDGNTIYF
J gene: TRBJ1-1; CDR3 length: 14; V gene: TRBV7-3; D gene: NA; clone size: NA; CDR3 DNA: TGTGCCAGCAGCTCTAGCGCAGGGAACACTGAAGCTTTCTTT; CDR3 protein: CASSSSAGNTEAFF
J gene: TRBJ2-5; CDR3 length: 16; V gene: TRBV13; D gene: NA; clone size: NA; CDR3 DNA: TGTGCCAGCAGCCCGGGACGGGTGGGGGGCCAAGAGACCCAGTACTTC; CDR3 protein: CASSPGRVGGQETQYF
J gene: TRBJ2-1; CDR3 length: 14; V gene: TRBV7-9; D gene: NA; clone size: NA; CDR3 DNA: TGTGCCAGCAGCAACACCGGGACGAATAATGAGCAGTTCTTC; CDR3 protein: CASSNTGTNNEQFF
J gene: TRBJ2-3; CDR3 length: 14; V gene: TRBV7-9; D gene: NA; clone size: NA; CDR3 DNA: TGTGCCAGCAGCTTAGTTAGGGGCACAGATACGCAGTATTTT; CDR3 protein: CASSLVRGTDTQYF
J gene: TRBJ2-7; CDR3 length: 13; V gene: TRBV7-3; D gene: TRBD1; clone size: NA; CDR3 DNA: TGTGCCAGCAGCCCGGAGACAGGGGGCGAGCAGTACTTC; CDR3 protein: CASSPETGGEQYF
J gene: TRBJ1-3; CDR3 length: 15; V gene: TRBV19; D gene: NA; clone size: NA; CDR3 DNA: TGTGCCAGTAGCCGAGGGGATTCCTCTGGAAACACCATATATTTT; CDR3 protein: CASSRGDSSGNTIYF
J gene: TRBJ2-2; CDR3 length: 17; V gene: TRBV23-1; D gene: TRBD1; clone size: NA; CDR3 DNA: TGCGCCAGCAGATGCGGCCGGGACAGCACGAACACCGGGGAGCTGTTTTTT; CDR3 protein: CASRCGRDSTNTGELFF
J gene: TRBJ2-1; CDR3 length: 12; V gene: TRBV5-6; D gene: NA; clone size: NA; CDR3 DNA: TGTGCCAGCAGCTGGGGGGACAATGAGCAGTTCTTC; CDR3 protein: CASSWGDNEQFF
J gene: TRBJ2-3; CDR3 length: 13; V gene: TRBV30; D gene: NA; clone size: NA; CDR3 DNA: TGTGCCTGGAGTGTGTTTATCACAGATACGCAGTATTTT; CDR3 protein: CAWSVFITDTQYF
J gene: TRBJ1-1; CDR3 length: 14; V gene: TRBV27; D gene: NA; clone size: NA; CDR3 DNA: TGTGCCAGCAGTCCCTCGACAGGGAACACTGAAGCTTTCTTT; CDR3 protein: CASSPSTGNTEAFF
J gene: TRBJ1-4; CDR3 length: 16; V gene: TRBV11-2; D gene: NA; clone size: NA; CDR3 DNA: TGTGCCAGCAGCCAAGGACATTCTGCAACTAATGAAAAACTGTTTTTT; CDR3 protein: CASSQGHSATNEKLFF
J gene: TRBJ2-1; CDR3 length: 15; V gene: TRBV6-1; D gene: TRBD2; clone size: NA; CDR3 DNA: TGTGCCAGCAGAGAAGCGGGACTATCCTACAATGAGCAGTTCTTC; CDR3 protein: CASREAGLSYNEQFF
J gene: TRBJ2-2; CDR3 length: 12; V gene: TRBV2; D gene: NA; clone size: once; CDR3 DNA: TGTGCCAGCAGTGAAGTAACAGGGGAGCTGTTTTTT; CDR3 protein: CASSEVTGELFF
J gene: TRBJ2-7; CDR3 length: 18; V gene: TRBV4-3; D gene: NA; clone size: NA; CDR3 DNA: TGCGCCAGCAGCCAAGAATTCGAGGAGGCCCGAGGACCATACGAGCAGTACTTC; CDR3 protein: CASSQEFEEARGPYEQYF
J gene: TRBJ1-6; CDR3 length: 15; V gene: TRBV10-1; D gene: TRBD1; clone size: NA; CDR3 DNA: TGCGCCAGCAGTGAGTCGTCGACAGGGGGCTCCCCCCTCCACTTT; CDR3 protein: CASSESSTGGSPLHF
J gene: TRBJ1-1; CDR3 length: 16; V gene: TRBV7-9; D gene: TRBD1; clone size: NA; CDR3 DNA: TGTGCCAGCAGCATGCCGGACAGGGGGTCGTACACTGAAGCTTTCTTT; CDR3 protein: CASSMPDRGSYTEAFF
J gene: TRBJ1-2; CDR3 length: 13; V gene: TRBV10-3; D gene: NA; clone size: NA; CDR3 DNA: TGTGCCATCAGTGTCGACATCTTCTATGGCTACACCTTC; CDR3 protein: CAISVDIFYGYTF
J gene: TRBJ1-1; CDR3 length: 15; V gene: TRBV5-1; D gene: NA; clone size: NA; CDR3 DNA: TGCGCCAGCAGCCCCGCCCCACAAGTGAACACTGAAGCTTTCTTT; CDR3 protein: CASSPAPQVNTEAFF
J gene: TRBJ1-4; CDR3 length: 21; V gene: TRBV28; D gene: TRBD1; clone size: NA; CDR3 DNA: TGTGCCAGCAGTTTACCGTTTGACCTAAAAAAAGTAACAGGGGGGGTTCAAAAACTGTTTTTT; CDR3 protein: CASSLPFDLKKVTGGVQKLFF
J gene: TRBJ2-3; CDR3 length: 15; V gene: TRBV6-4; D gene: NA; clone size: once; CDR3 DNA: TGTGCCAGCAGTGACCTCCCCGATCAGATAGATACGCAGTATTTT; CDR3 protein: CASSDLPDQIDTQYF
J gene: TRBJ2-7; CDR3 length: 16; V gene: TRBV7-2; D gene: TRBD2; clone size: NA; CDR3 DNA: TGTGCCAGCAGCTTAGAGGGAGCGGGGGGTTTTTACGAGCAGTACTTC; CDR3 protein: CASSLEGAGGFYEQYF
J gene: TRBJ1-2; CDR3 length: 14; V gene: TRBV9; D gene: NA; clone size: NA; CDR3 DNA: TGTGCCAGCAGCGTAACAGCAGGGCTTGCTGGCTACACCTTC; CDR3 protein: CASSVTAGLAGYTF
J gene: TRBJ1-2; CDR3 length: 13; V gene: TRBV27; D gene: TRBD1; clone size: NA; CDR3 DNA: TGTGCCAGCAGCTATCAGACAGGGGATGGCTACACCTTC; CDR3 protein: CASSYQTGDGYTF
J gene: TRBJ2-5; CDR3 length: 13; V gene: TRBV5-1; D gene: NA; clone size: NA; CDR3 DNA: TGCGCCAGCAGCCGGAGGGTTGAAGAGACCCAGTACTTC; CDR3 protein: CASSRRVEETQYF
J gene: TRBJ2-7; CDR3 length: 13; V gene: TRBV27; D gene: TRBD1; clone size: NA; CDR3 DNA: TGTGCCAGCAGCCCGGGACAGGGCTACGAGCAGTACTTC; CDR3 protein: CASSPGQGYEQYF
J gene: TRBJ1-2; CDR3 length: 13; V gene: TRBV5-1; D gene: NA; clone size: few; CDR3 DNA: TGCGCCAGCAGCTTTCTTCAGGGTGGGGGCTACACCTTC; CDR3 protein: CASSFLQGGGYTF
J gene: TRBJ2-3; CDR3 length: 14; V gene: TRBV5-5; D gene: NA; clone size: NA; CDR3 DNA: TGTGCCAGCAGCTCCCCTAGACGCGAGGATACGCAGTATTTT; CDR3 protein: CASSSPRREDTQYF
J gene: TRBJ1-3; CDR3 length: 15; V gene: TRBV9; D gene: NA; clone size: NA; CDR3 DNA: TGTGCCAGCAGCGTAGGAGGCAGTGGTGGAAACACCATATATTTT; CDR3 protein: CASSVGGSGGNTIYF
J gene: TRBJ1-4; CDR3 length: 14; V gene: TRBV9; D gene: NA; clone size: NA; CDR3 DNA: TGTGCCAGCAGCAGTTCTTTGGGGAGCGGAAAACTGTTTTTT; CDR3 protein: CASSSSLGSGKLFF